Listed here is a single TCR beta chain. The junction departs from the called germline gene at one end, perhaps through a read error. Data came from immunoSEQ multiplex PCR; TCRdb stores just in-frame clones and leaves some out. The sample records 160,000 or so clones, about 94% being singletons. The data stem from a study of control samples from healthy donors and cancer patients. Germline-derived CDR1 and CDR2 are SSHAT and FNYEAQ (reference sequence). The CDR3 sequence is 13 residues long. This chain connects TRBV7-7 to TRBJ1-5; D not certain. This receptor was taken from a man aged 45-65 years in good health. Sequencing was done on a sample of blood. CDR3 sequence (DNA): TGTGCTAGCAGCTTCGGTGTGGATCAGCCCCAGCATTTT. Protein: CASSFGVDQPQHF.